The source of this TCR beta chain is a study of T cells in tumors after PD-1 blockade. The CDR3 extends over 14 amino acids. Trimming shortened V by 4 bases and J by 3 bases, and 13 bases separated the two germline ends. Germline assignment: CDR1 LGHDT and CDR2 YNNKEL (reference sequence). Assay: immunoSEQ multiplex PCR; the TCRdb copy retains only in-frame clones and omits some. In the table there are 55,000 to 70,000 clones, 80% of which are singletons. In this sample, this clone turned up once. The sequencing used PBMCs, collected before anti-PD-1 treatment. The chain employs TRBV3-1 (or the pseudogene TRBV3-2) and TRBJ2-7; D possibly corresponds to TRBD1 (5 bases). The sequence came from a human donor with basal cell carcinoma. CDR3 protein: CASSPGQGLYEQYF. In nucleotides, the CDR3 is TGTGCCAGCAGCCCCGGTCAGGGTCTCTACGAGCAGTACTTC.